This T cell receptor (beta chain) was recorded in a study of a mutant IDH1 vaccine in newly diagnosed glioma. Across the whole study: Eight vaccine doses were administered to patients at weeks 1, 3, 5, 7, 11, 15, 19 and 23. Patients began vaccination 4-6 weeks after radiotherapy alone, or with temozolomide cycles. Before enrollment, patients got radiotherapy alone, temozolomide alone, or mostly the combination.

In this sample, this clone turned up a few times. Antigen unknown. Germline V gene lookup returns CDR1 SEHNR and CDR2 FQNEAQ (reference sequence). The CDR3 length is 15 residues. The V end lost 4 bases, the J end lost 1 base, and 13 bases lay between the germline ends. Noted time point: week 11, during vaccination. A single vaccine dose contained 300 ug of mutant IDH1 20-mer peptide, and topical imiquimod was used with it. Tumors from donors were new WHO grade 3 or 4 IDH1-mutant astrocytomas with ATRX loss. Assay used: immunoSEQ multiplex PCR; TCRdb lists only in-frame clones, some missing. This table has roughly 130,000 clones, 80% appearing once.

The sample in question was PBMCs, obtained from a glioma patient whose treatment included an IDH1 peptide vaccine. The chain carries TRBV7-9 and TRBJ1-1; D possibly corresponds to TRBD1 (6 bases). The receptor comes from a man aged 35-49 years with glioma. CDR3 sequence (DNA): TGTGCCAGCAGCTACCAGGGGATTGGGAACACTGAAGCTTTCTTT. This translates into CASSYQGIGNTEAFF.